This T cell receptor beta chain emerged from a study of tumor and adjacent non-tumor tissue in lung cancer. On this clonotype: This likely comes from a read error, as the CDR3 has no conserved phenylalanine or tryptophan at its end. The DNA is omitted, as the CDR3 cannot be located on it reliably, and the CDR3 follows TCRdb's listing.

From its first to its last residue, the CDR3 has 13 amino acids. From germline, CDR1 is SGHAT and CDR2 FQDESV (reference sequence). RNA was extracted from bulk tissue without any cell sorting. A modified ARM-PCR protocol with three rounds of nested PCR amplified TCRbeta. TCRdb reanalysed the multiplex PCR reads using MiXCR and keeps one entry per CDR3 protein. The sample carries approximately 120,000 distinct CDR3 sequences, roughly 75% recorded once. The source of this sequence is a woman aged 55-70 years with non-small cell lung cancer. The chain recombines TRBV11-1 with TRBJ1-1. Source material: lung tumor tissue. CDR3 sequence reads: CASSLLADTETFL.